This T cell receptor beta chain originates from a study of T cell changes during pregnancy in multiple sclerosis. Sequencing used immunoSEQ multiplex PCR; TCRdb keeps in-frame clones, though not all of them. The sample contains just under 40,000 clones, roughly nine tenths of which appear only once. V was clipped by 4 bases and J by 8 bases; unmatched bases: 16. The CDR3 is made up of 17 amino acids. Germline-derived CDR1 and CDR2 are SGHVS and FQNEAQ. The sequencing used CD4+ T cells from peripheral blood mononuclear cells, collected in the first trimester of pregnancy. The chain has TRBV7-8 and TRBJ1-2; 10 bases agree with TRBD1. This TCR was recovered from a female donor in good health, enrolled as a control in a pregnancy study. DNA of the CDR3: TGTGCCAGCAGCTCTCAAGGCCGGGACAGGGGTGAAGGGGGCTACACCTTC. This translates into CASSSQGRDRGEGGYTF.